The 19 T cell receptor beta chains below all came from one sample that was sequenced in a study of T cell changes during pregnancy in multiple sclerosis. Clones were sequenced by immunoSEQ multiplex PCR, and TCRdb holds only the in-frame ones, with some missing. The data hold under 75,000 clones, with about 90% observed a single time. Sample: peripheral blood, taken in the first trimester of pregnancy. The receptors stem from a female donor with multiple sclerosis, enrolled in a pregnancy study.

The chain recombines TRBV6-5 with TRBJ2-7; the D is unclear. The length of the CDR3 is 13 residues. V was pared by 6 bases and J by 3 bases, with 12 bases between. The germline V gene encodes CDR1 MNHEY and CDR2 SVGAGI. The CDR3 DNA reads as TGTGCCAGCAGACGTGGCTTAAACTACGAGCAGTACTTC. It specifies CASRRGLNYEQYF.

Note on this clone: Other DNA sequences in this sample translate to the same CDR3. The rearrangement joins TRBV28 to TRBJ2-3; 7 nucleotides align to TRBD1. The CDR3 is made up of 14 amino acids. Unmatched junction bases numbered 2, after V lost 2 bases and J lost 3 bases. In germline, CDR1 is MDHEN, CDR2 SYDVKM. DNA of the CDR3: TGTGCCAGCAGTTTACTACAGGGGACAGATACGCAGTATTTT. This encodes CASSLLQGTDTQYF.

The chain joins TRBV25-1 to TRBJ1-6, with no clear D. The V end was cut by 8 bases, the J end by 8 bases, with 10 bases between. Germline values: CDR1 MGHDK, CDR2 SYGVNS. The CDR3 runs to 12 residues. CDR3 coding DNA: TGTGCCAGCGGGGAGACTGATTCACCCCTCCACTTT. Translated: CASGETDSPLHF.

The CDR3 reads CASRASGTTDTQYF. CDR3 coding DNA: TGTGCCAGCCGGGCTAGCGGGACCACAGATACGCAGTATTTT. V gene TRBV28 combines with J gene TRBJ2-3, with 9 bases matching TRBD2. Per germline, CDR1 MDHEN and CDR2 SYDVKM. Germline trimming cut 8 bases from V and 2 bases from J; bases unmatched to any gene: 5. The CDR3 contains 14 residues.

The CDR3 bases are TGTGCCATCAGTGAGTTGGGCCAGCCACCGGACTACACCTTC. This gives the protein CAISELGQPPDYTF. This sequence joins TRBV10-3 and TRBJ1-2, with D hard to call. Germline lookup yields CDR1 ENHRY and CDR2 SYGVKD. The CDR3 sequence is 14 residues long. Trimming took off 1 base at V and 10 bases at J, with 16 bases between the two ends.

The chain has TRBV6-6 and TRBJ1-2, with D tentatively TRBD1 (5 bases). The length of the CDR3 is 14 residues. Germline V gene sequence: CDR1 MNHNY, CDR2 SVGAGI (reference sequence). V dropped 6 bases and J dropped 2 bases, with 13 bases sitting between them. The CDR3 DNA is TGTGCCAGCAGCCCCACCGCAGGGAACTATGGCTACACCTTC. Translating gives CASSPTAGNYGYTF.

This chain joins TRBV28 and TRBJ2-4; possibly TRBD2 for D (6 bases). Germline-derived CDR1 and CDR2 are MDHEN and SYDVKM. The CDR3 has 15 residues. V lost 3 bases, J lost 3 bases, and 12 bases lay in between. The CDR3 spells CASSFSGVGKNIQYF. CDR3 sequence (DNA): TGTGCCAGCAGTTTTTCGGGGGTGGGCAAAAACATTCAGTACTTC.

This clone was seen a handful of times. The chain uses TRBV9 and TRBJ1-2; D is unclear. The germline V gene has CDR1 SGDLS and CDR2 YYNGEE. V dropped 0 bases and J dropped 8 bases, with 14 bases sitting between them. This CDR3 has 14 amino acids. The CDR3 here is CASSVATSTWGYTF. The CDR3 nucleotides read TGTGCCAGCAGCGTAGCTACGAGTACCTGGGGCTACACCTTC.

In its sample, this clone was seen once. The V gene is TRBV6-1, the J gene TRBJ1-2; weak D call: TRBD1 (6 bases). Trimming took 6 bases from V and 0 from J, leaving 14 bases between them. In germline, CDR1 is MNHNS, CDR2 SASEGT. The length of the CDR3 is 15 residues. DNA of the CDR3: TGTGCCAGCAGGGACAGTTCCAGAGCTAACTATGGCTACACCTTC. Amino acid sequence: CASRDSSRANYGYTF.

This clone was picked up one time. V and J are TRBV5-1 and TRBJ2-1; 7 positions match TRBD2. V was pared by 2 bases and J by 6 bases, with 2 bases of the junction left unmatched. The CDR3 runs 13 residues. Germline values: CDR1 SGHRS, CDR2 YFSETQ. The CDR3 is CASSFGTTNEQFF. CDR3 nucleotides: TGCGCCAGCAGCTTCGGGACTACCAATGAGCAGTTCTTC. Supplemented by reference TRBV5-1 and TRBJ2-1, the full variable domain reads KAGVTQTPRYLIKTRGQQVTLSCSPISGHRSVSWYQQTPGQGLQFLFEYFSETQRNKGNFPGRFSGRQFSNSRSEMNVSTLELGDSALYLCASSFGTTNEQFFGPGTRLTVL.

The table lists this clone with a count of one. V and J are TRBV6-5 and TRBJ2-7, with D maybe TRBD2 (5 bases). The CDR3 consists of 14 residues. Trimming pared 1 base from V and 7 bases from J, leaving 14 bases between. Germline loops: CDR1 MNHEY, CDR2 SVGAGI. CDR3 nucleotide sequence: TGTGCCAGCAGTTACTTCCAGCGGAGCGGAGAGCAGTACTTC. Amino acids: CASSYFQRSGEQYF.

The rearrangement uses TRBV18 and TRBJ1-5; D perhaps matches TRBD1 (6 bases). Germline-derived CDR1 and CDR2 are KGHSH and LQKENI. This CDR3 contains 15 residues. The V and J ends lost 3 bases and 8 bases respectively, with 17 bases between them. The CDR3 region is CASSPTGSVGEPQHF. DNA for the CDR3: TGTGCCAGCTCACCTACAGGGAGTGTGGGAGAGCCCCAGCATTTT.

This clone came up once. The J gene is TRBJ1-1, the V gene TRBV7-2, with D unresolved. The V gene lost 4 bases and the J gene lost 2 bases, with 20 bases spanning the gap. The CDR3 runs 17 residues. Germline CDR1 SGHTA, CDR2 FQGNSA. In DNA, the CDR3 is TGTGCCAGCAGCTCTCCCGGGAGGTCCGCGGATAACACTGAAGCTTTCTTT. Encoded protein: CASSSPGRSADNTEAFF.

This chain joins TRBV2 and TRBJ2-7; the D gene is possibly TRBD2 (7 bases). This CDR3 is 13 amino acids long. V shed 7 bases and J shed 3 bases, with 13 bases lying between them. Germline loops: CDR1 SNHLY, CDR2 FYNNEI. This chain's CDR3 is CASIRGGNYEQYF. The CDR3 DNA sequence: TGTGCCAGCATTAGGGGGGGCAACTACGAGCAGTACTTC.

The V gene is TRBV5-4, the J gene TRBJ2-2, with TRBD2 matching 9 bases. Trimming cost V 4 bases and J 5 bases; bases outside gene matches: 12. The CDR3 length is 17 residues. Germline-derived CDR1 and CDR2 are SGHNT and YYREEE (reference sequence). CDR3: CASSTTLAGVRTGELFF. DNA for the CDR3: TGTGCCAGCAGCACAACGTTAGCGGGAGTAAGAACCGGGGAGCTGTTTTTT. Full variable domain (rest looked up from reference TRBV5-4 and TRBJ2-2): ETGVTQSPTHLIKTRGQQVTLRCSSQSGHNTVSWYQQALGQGPQFIFQYYREEENGRGNFPPRFSGLQFPNYSSELNVNALELDDSALYLCASSTTLAGVRTGELFFGEGSRLTVL.

The chain carries TRBV7-2 and TRBJ1-2; the match to TRBD1 covers 7 bases. V dropped 5 bases and J dropped 2; count of bases not matched to a gene: 11. This CDR3 contains 16 residues. Germline CDR1 and CDR2: SGHTA and FQGNSA. CDR3 sequence (DNA): TGTGCCAGCAGCCCTAGGACAGGACCTTCGAACTATGGCTACACCTTC. It encodes CASSPRTGPSNYGYTF.

Only one count was recorded for this clone. This chain's CDR3 is CASSQDPDRGNTEAFF. The CDR3 coding sequence is TGTGCCAGCAGCCAAGACCCGGACAGGGGGAACACTGAAGCTTTCTTT. V gene TRBV14 combines with J gene TRBJ1-1, with 9 bases identical to TRBD1. Germline loops: CDR1 SGHDN, CDR2 FVKESK. Trimming cost V 0 bases and J 1 base; bases outside gene matches: 3. The length of the CDR3 is 16 residues.

The chain recombines TRBV6-4 with TRBJ2-6, with D perhaps matching TRBD2 (7 bases). Germline V gene sequence: CDR1 MRHNA, CDR2 SNTAGT. The germline V and J ends were trimmed by 5 bases and 3 bases, with 17 bases remaining between them. The CDR3 contains 17 residues. The CDR3 protein is CASSPQGGGIGANVLTF. CDR3 bases: TGTGCCAGCAGTCCGCAAGGCGGGGGCATTGGGGCCAACGTCCTGACTTTC.

This chain links TRBV2 with TRBJ2-1, with a tentative D call TRBD1 (6 bases). This CDR3 spans 16 amino acids. V gave up 2 bases and J gave up 5 bases, with 16 bases separating them. Per the germline V gene, CDR1 is SNHLY and CDR2 is FYNNEI. CDR3 in amino acids: CASSEWGPPPNNEQFF. In nucleotides, the CDR3 is TGTGCCAGCAGTGAATGGGGGCCTCCACCGAACAATGAGCAGTTCTTC.